The 22 T cell receptor beta chains presented below share a single source sample, sequenced in a study of cytomegalovirus exposure and HLA in healthy donors. Repertoires were generated with immunoSEQ multiplex PCR, while TCRdb's copy carries only in-frame clones and drops some. The table records 85,000 to 120,000 clones, about 95% of them present only once. The material sequenced was PBMCs. The source of these receptors is a woman younger than 30 in good health and CMV-seronegative.

V and J are TRBV9 and TRBJ1-1; D is undetermined. The CDR3 sequence is 14 residues long. Germline lookup yields CDR1 SGDLS and CDR2 YYNGEE. Trimming stripped 5 bases from V and 1 base from J, with 12 bases between. The CDR3 coding sequence is TGTGCCAGCAGTGACACTCCCGGGAACACTGAAGCTTTCTTT. Amino acids: CASSDTPGNTEAFF.

The CDR3 loop reads CASSGIAGESSYNEQFF. CDR3 DNA sequence: TGTGCCAGCAGTGGGATAGCGGGGGAGAGCTCCTACAATGAGCAGTTCTTC. The genes are TRBV6-1 and TRBJ2-1; TRBD2 aligns across 9 bases. Germline V CDR1 and CDR2: MNHNS, SASEGT. V shed 4 bases and J 0 bases; nucleotides not matched to a gene: 7. The CDR3 covers 17 residues.

The chain links TRBV7-2 to TRBJ1-5, with TRBD1 as a possible D gene (5 bases). CDR1 and CDR2 from the germline V gene are SGHTA and FQGNSA. The CDR3 runs 14 residues. Trimming took off 4 bases at V and 0 bases at J, with 7 bases between the two ends. CDR3 region: CASSSGYSNQPQHF. In DNA, the CDR3 is TGTGCCAGCAGCTCAGGGTATAGCAATCAGCCCCAGCATTTT.

The rearrangement joins TRBV9 to TRBJ1-2, with D possibly TRBD1 on 5 matching bases. This CDR3 comprises 11 residues. V was clipped by 9 bases and J by 8 bases, with 14 bases between them. Germline values: CDR1 SGDLS, CDR2 YYNGEE. CDR3 protein: CATLGREGYTF. In DNA form, the CDR3 reads TGTGCCACCCTGGGCAGGGAAGGCTACACCTTC.

The chain recombines TRBV10-1 with TRBJ2-5; TRBD2 might be the D (6 bases). V lost 8 bases, J lost 4 bases, and 14 bases lay in between. This CDR3 contains 13 residues. In germline, CDR1 is WNHNN, CDR2 SYGVQD (reference sequence). Written as DNA, the CDR3 is TGCGCCAGCGGAGCTAGCGAGCGAGAGACCCAGTACTTC. Residues: CASGASERETQYF.

The chain has TRBV10-3 and TRBJ2-1; 7 bases are a match to TRBD1. Per the germline V gene, CDR1 is ENHRY and CDR2 is SYGVKD. The CDR3 covers 15 residues. V dropped 6 bases and J dropped 7; count of bases not matched to a gene: 12. CDR3 DNA sequence: TGTGCCATCAGGATTCTTGACAGGGAAGGAAATGAGCAGTTCTTC. This codes for CAIRILDREGNEQFF.

The chain employs TRBV6-5 and TRBJ2-3, with 8 nucleotides matching TRBD1. The CDR3 totals 14 residues. Trimming cost V 8 bases and J 5 bases; bases outside gene matches: 9. The germline gives CDR1 MNHEY, CDR2 SVGAGI. In DNA, the CDR3 is TGTGCCAGCGGACCGACAGGGGTCGGAGATACGCAGTATTTT. Amino acids: CASGPTGVGDTQYF.

V gene TRBV19 combines with J gene TRBJ2-7; 7 bases line up with TRBD2. After removal of 6 bases from V and 2 bases from J, the junction contained 4 bases not matched to a gene. This CDR3 is 13 amino acids long. Germline CDR1 reads LNHDA; CDR2 reads SQIVND (reference sequence). The CDR3 nucleotides read TGTGCCAGTAGGGCCGCGGGAGCCTACGAGCAGTACTTC. The encoded protein is CASRAAGAYEQYF.

V usage is TRBV15 and J usage is TRBJ1-4, with 10 bases that match TRBD1. The length of the CDR3 is 15 residues. Germline CDR1 LNHNV, CDR2 YYDKDF (reference sequence). V lost 0 bases, J lost 7 bases, and 2 bases stayed unmatched. CDR3 in amino acids: CATSRDGTGVEKLFF. In DNA, the CDR3 is TGTGCCACCAGCAGAGACGGGACAGGGGTTGAAAAACTGTTTTTT.

The gene calls are TRBV5-4 and TRBJ2-7; 8 bases are a match to TRBD2. With V trimmed by 4 bases and J by 2 bases, 11 bases remained unmatched. The CDR3 has 16 residues. Germline values: CDR1 SGHNT, CDR2 YYREEE (reference sequence). The CDR3, as DNA: TGTGCCAGCAGCCAGACTCAGACTAGCGTTCCCTACGAGCAGTACTTC. It is translated as CASSQTQTSVPYEQYF.

The chain links TRBV12-5 to TRBJ1-4; TRBD1 matches at 8 bases. The V gene's germline CDR1 is LGHNT and CDR2 FRNRAP. Unmatched junction bases numbered 8, after V lost 4 bases and J lost 4 bases. The CDR3 totals 16 residues. The chain's CDR3 is CASGSRDRRDNEKLFF. CDR3 coding DNA: TGTGCTAGTGGTTCCCGGGACAGGCGTGATAATGAAAAACTGTTTTTT.

The chain links TRBV5-1 to TRBJ2-7; D possibly corresponds to TRBD2 (6 bases). V was cut by 4 bases and J by 3 bases, with 14 bases left in between. This CDR3 is built from 14 residues. Germline V gene lookup returns CDR1 SGHRS and CDR2 YFSETQ. The CDR3 nucleotides are TGCGCCAGCAGCGGGGGGTCGCCTATCTACGAGCAGTACTTC. It specifies CASSGGSPIYEQYF.

This chain joins TRBV18 and TRBJ1-2; perhaps TRBD1 as D (6 bases). Germline CDR1 and CDR2: KGHSH and LQKENI. The CDR3 runs to 14 residues. The V end was cut by 3 bases, the J end by 5 bases, with 13 bases between. The CDR3 is CASSPGQEVYGYTF. The CDR3 DNA reads TGTGCCAGCTCACCGGGACAAGAAGTATATGGCTACACCTTC.

This clone was detected only a few times. This chain uses TRBV5-6 with TRBJ2-1; TRBD1 matches 7 bases. Germline CDR1 SGHDT, CDR2 YYEEEE. The CDR3 runs to 16 residues. V was pared by 2 bases and J by 0 bases, with 5 bases of the junction left unmatched. CDR3 DNA: TGTGCCAGCAGCTTAGGGACAGATTCCTCCTACAATGAGCAGTTCTTC. Its protein is CASSLGTDSSYNEQFF.

This chain connects TRBV9 to TRBJ1-3; TRBD1 matches at 9 bases. The CDR3 has 15 residues. With V trimmed by 4 bases and J by 8 bases, 10 bases remained unmatched. Germline loops: CDR1 SGDLS, CDR2 YYNGEE. This CDR3 is CASSFRDRVLDTIYF. The CDR3 nucleotides read TGTGCCAGCAGCTTCCGGGACAGGGTACTAGACACCATATATTTT.

Details on this clone: Mismatch with germline at one junction end may stem from a read error. The chain couples TRBV7-6 to TRBJ2-7; no reliable D call. The V gene's germline CDR1 is SGHVS and CDR2 FNYEAQ. This CDR3 has 13 residues. The CDR3 DNA sequence: TGTGCCAGCAGCTTCTCTCACTCCCACGAGCAGTACTTC. It codes for CASSFSHSHEQYF.

V gene TRBV5-1 combines with J gene TRBJ2-2; 11 bases are a match to TRBD2. Trimming cost V 3 bases and J 3 bases; bases outside gene matches: 4. This CDR3 is built from 16 residues. Germline V CDR1 and CDR2: SGHRS, YFSETQ. The CDR3 nucleotides read TGCGCCAGCAGCTCTAGCGGGAGGCCCGACACCGGGGAGCTGTTTTTT. This codes for CASSSSGRPDTGELFF.

The V gene is TRBV10-1, the J gene TRBJ2-5, with D possibly matching TRBD2 (6 bases). This CDR3 comprises 17 residues. Germline V gives CDR1 WNHNN, CDR2 SYGVQD (reference sequence). Trimming took 0 bases from V and 4 from J, leaving 18 bases between them. CDR3 residues: CASSESTRGWGSETQYF. DNA for the CDR3: TGCGCCAGCAGTGAGTCGACTCGGGGGTGGGGTTCAGAGACCCAGTACTTC.

The chain employs TRBV4-3 and TRBJ1-1; maybe TRBD1 (6 bases). Looked up from germline, CDR1 is LGHNA and CDR2 is YSLEER. Trimming removed 4 bases at V and 6 bases at J, with 15 bases between. The CDR3 consists of 14 residues. CDR3 loop: CASSLLVQGSEAFF. CDR3 DNA: TGCGCCAGCAGCCTTCTTGTACAGGGCTCTGAAGCTTTCTTT.

This rearrangement joins TRBV15 to TRBJ2-3; D call uncertain. This CDR3 is 12 amino acids long. Per the germline V gene, CDR1 is LNHNV and CDR2 is YYDKDF (reference sequence). Trimming took off 3 bases at V and 6 bases at J, with 7 bases between the two ends. The CDR3 nucleotides read TGTGCCACCAGCAGGCGGAGTGATACGCAGTATTTT. The encoded protein is CATSRRSDTQYF.

V is TRBV5-1 and J is TRBJ2-3; a weak D match, TRBD2 (6 bases). The V end lost 4 bases, the J end lost 8 bases, and 14 bases lay between the germline ends. The CDR3 is made up of 13 amino acids. Germline values: CDR1 SGHRS, CDR2 YFSETQ. The CDR3 region is CASSERLVGTQYF. The CDR3 region has the DNA TGCGCCAGCAGCGAAAGACTAGTAGGTACGCAGTATTTT.

The CDR3 protein is CASSDFGTSGFYNEQFF. The CDR3 DNA reads TGTGCCAGCAGTGACTTTGGGACTAGCGGGTTCTACAATGAGCAGTTCTTC. The chain combines TRBV6-1 with TRBJ2-1; 12 positions match TRBD2. This CDR3 is 17 amino acids long. The V and J ends lost 3 bases and 3 bases, in that order; junction bases with no gene match: 6. Germline V gene data show CDR1 as MNHNS and CDR2 as SASEGT.